A selection of T cell receptor beta chains follows, all from one sample in a study of TIL therapy for anti-PD-1-resistant metastatic lung cancer. Clones were sequenced by immunoSEQ multiplex PCR, and TCRdb holds only the in-frame ones, with some missing. The table lists more than 45,000 clones, roughly 80% of them singletons. Sequenced material: blood, taken at baseline. All receptors come from a person aged 25-85 years with non-small cell lung cancer. Each CDR3 is given with its conserved first and last residue. The D gene is left open where the match is weak. For some rows the clone size is stated as once, few or many, or as a class when expanded; others skip it.

>NA|TRBJ2-1|11|TRBV19|NA
CASSIGTEQFF
TGTGCCAGTAGTATAGGGACAGAGCAGTTCTTC
>NA|TRBJ1-1|13|TRBV27|TRBD1
CASSPQGGTEAFF
TGTGCCAGCAGCCCGCAGGGGGGCACTGAAGCTTTCTTT
>NA|TRBJ2-1|17|TRBV9|NA
CASSVVGDSSSYNEQFF
TGTGCCAGCAGCGTAGTGGGGGACTCCAGCTCCTACAATGAGCAGTTCTTC
>few|TRBJ1-2|14|TRBV6-5|NA
CASSYSPENYGYTF
TGTGCCAGCAGTTACTCTCCGGAAAACTATGGCTACACCTTC
>once|TRBJ2-3|15|TRBV5-4|TRBD1
CASSSRGRGTDTQYF
TGTGCCAGCAGCAGCAGGGGGCGCGGCACAGATACGCAGTATTTT
>NA|TRBJ2-7|18|TRBV28|NA
CASSLLGQWGTSIWEQYF
TGTGCCAGCAGTTTATTGGGGCAATGGGGGACTTCGATATGGGAGCAGTACTTC
>NA|TRBJ2-3|14|TRBV6-5|NA
CASSYRGSTDTQYF
TGTGCCAGCAGTTACCGGGGAAGTACAGATACGCAGTATTTT
>few|TRBJ1-2|15|TRBV6-5|TRBD1
CASSPPGTGGDGYTF
TGTGCCAGCAGTCCACCCGGGACAGGGGGGGATGGCTACACCTTC
>few|TRBJ2-3|13|TRBV28|TRBD2
CASRTGGTDTQYF
TGTGCCAGCAGGACCGGGGGGACCGATACGCAGTATTTT
>once|TRBJ1-2|14|TRBV7-2|NA
CASSRTGGAYGYTF
TGTGCCAGCAGCCGCACGGGGGGGGCATATGGCTACACCTTC
>NA|TRBJ2-3|14|TRBV4-3|NA
CASSQAESTDTQYF
TGCGCCAGCAGCCAAGCGGAGAGCACAGATACGCAGTATTTT
>NA|TRBJ1-3|16|TRBV4-3|NA
CASSQDWGGAGNTIYF
TGCGCCAGCAGCCAAGATTGGGGGGGCGCTGGAAACACCATATATTTT
>once|TRBJ1-6|13|TRBV27|NA
CASSRTAYSPLHF
TGTGCCAGCAGCCGGACAGCTTATTCACCCCTCCACTTT
>NA|TRBJ1-3|16|TRBV4-3|NA
CASSQERSYSGNTIYF
TGCGCCAGCAGCCAGGAACGTTCTTACTCTGGAAACACCATATATTTT
>NA|TRBJ1-5|17|TRBV18|NA
CASSPRTENPSNQPQHF
TGTGCCAGCTCACCACGGACTGAAAACCCTAGCAATCAGCCCCAGCATTTT
>once|TRBJ2-7|16|TRBV28|TRBD1
CASRTTQTGTGSEQYF
TGTGCCAGCAGGACAACCCAAACTGGGACAGGGAGCGAGCAGTACTTC